This entry describes one TCR beta chain. The antigen this receptor binds is unknown. Base qualities are not at hand, and no much larger clone is one base apart. Libraries were built with PCR. TCRdb names Illumina HiSeq 2500 as the instrument used. Unique molecular identifiers were incorporated into TCR beta cDNA libraries to reduce PCR and sequencing biases. Approximately 500,000 cDNA molecules were obtained for every 1 to 10 million input T cells, so each molecule roughly corresponded to one T cell. The patient libraries were prepared and sequenced with the same protocol used for the earlier healthy control dataset. Within a given batch, samples were prepared together, multiplexed and sequenced on the same HiSeq lane. The original methods were these. MIGEC was used to process the raw barcoded reads, and molecular identifier groups with only a single read were discarded before consensus assembly and CDR3 extraction. VDJtools was used for post-analysis of the clonotype tables, with diversity normalized by down-sampling every dataset to the smallest sample size. To correct batch-related cross-sample contamination, repertoire overlap clustering matched CDR3 amino acid sequences but not nucleotide sequences. Through fastp at Q25 and MiXCR, TCRdb rebuilt clones from the public reads, retaining in-frame beta chains. Each entry merges the rows of one CDR3 protein and shows their most common DNA and genes. The V and J calls and clone size are TCRdb's, not the authors'. The sample yields fewer than 850,000 distinct CDR3 sequences; roughly 27% were counted once. Of the sample, roughly 0.54% falls within the top ten clones.

This specimen comes from a study of post-analysis software for immune sequencing data (dated by TCRdb to the mid-2010s). About the study as a whole: Relapsing-remitting, secondary progressive and progressive-relapsing multiple sclerosis were recorded as disease courses, and subtype annotation was lacking for some patients. The multiple sclerosis patient repertoires were compared with more than 9 previously published healthy control repertoires from donors aged about 6 to 26 years. A subset of samples was prepared in parallel using single-end sample barcoding, then pooled and co-amplified after Illumina adapter ligation.

The investigation overall reported the following: The control group was slightly older than the multiple sclerosis patient group. Direct clustering with F measure showed strong co-clustering of samples prepared in the same batch, prompting a batch-effect correction. Significantly higher frequencies in patients than in controls were found for about five TRBV segments, including TRBV5-6, TRBV5-1 and TRBV20-1. Compared with controls, multiple sclerosis patients had significantly lower normalized Chao1 diversity, a finding suggesting substantial peripheral T-cell clonal expansion.

TCR beta repertoires were profiled from peripheral blood of roughly twelve young patients with multiple sclerosis to demonstrate the VDJtools post-analysis software. The multiple sclerosis patients were children and adolescents ranging in age from 6 to 15 years. The germline V gene yields SGHTA for CDR1 and FQGNSA for CDR2. Taken from cysteine to phenylalanine, the CDR3 has 16 residues. Only the CDR3 portion is preserved as DNA: 48 bases, with reading frame beginning at the first base. V gives up 1 base and J gives up 4 bases, and the segment between their germline ends measures 11 bases. The sequencing input was blood. The V and J genes are TRBV7-2 and TRBJ2-6; matching of 6 bases hints at TRBD1 as the D gene. The sequence was obtained from a girl between 5 and 17 years old with multiple sclerosis. The nucleotide sequence is given as TGTGCCAGCAGCTTAGACAGGGTATCCGGGGCCAACGTCCTGACTTTC. This yields the protein CASSLDRVSGANVLTF.